The 23 T cell receptor beta chains below come from one sample, sequenced in a study of identical twins. TCRdb recomputed calls from the 5' RACE reads with MiXCR, one row per CDR3 protein. Found here are about 520,000 distinct CDR3 sequences, less than 25% of them singletons; the top ten hold roughly 0.9%. This sample was shared with a second study, whose subject was T cells expressing NK-cell markers.

The sequencing sample was made of CD4+ T cells sorted from blood. Receptor source: a woman between 18 and 30 years old in good health.

This clonotype was counted only a few times. The genes are TRBV20-1 and TRBJ1-2; no definite D call. Between the trimmed V and J ends, which lost 7 bases and 8 bases, there was a span of 8 bases. CDR3 length: 9 amino acids. Germline V gene lookup returns CDR1 DFQATT and CDR2 SNEGSKA (reference sequence). The CDR3 reads CSVGLGYTF. CDR3 nucleotide sequence: TGCAGTGTCGGACTCGGCTACACCTTC.

A few counts support this clonotype. The chain combines TRBV5-1 with TRBJ2-1, with TRBD2 matching over 9 bases. V was pared by 0 bases and J by 8 bases, with 9 bases of the junction left unmatched. The CDR3 contains 16 residues. Germline-derived CDR1 and CDR2 are SGHRS and YFSETQ. Here the CDR3 reads CASSLARLAGTHEQFF. The DNA of the CDR3 is TGCGCCAGCAGCTTGGCCCGGCTAGCGGGGACTCATGAGCAGTTCTTC.

This clonotype was seen a single time. A junction boundary mismatches the germline segment, possibly from a read error. This chain links TRBV18 with TRBJ1-5; D uncertain. Looked up from germline, CDR1 is KGHSH and CDR2 is LQKENI. The length of the CDR3 is 13 residues. CDR3 amino acids: CPSSGDENQPQHF. The CDR3 DNA is TGTCCCAGCTCTGGGGATGAAAATCAGCCCCAGCATTTT.

This clonotype was found many times. The J gene is TRBJ2-7, the V gene TRBV20-1; D perhaps matches TRBD2 (6 bases). From germline, CDR1 is DFQATT and CDR2 SNEGSKA (reference sequence). The CDR3 loop spans 12 amino acids. V was cut by 1 base and J by 3 bases, with 7 bases left in between. DNA for the CDR3: TGCAGTGCTAGAGTTAGCGGCTACGAGCAGTACTTC. The encoded protein is CSARVSGYEQYF.

A few counts support this clonotype. V usage is TRBV20-1 and J usage is TRBJ2-3; D is unresolved. Germline lookup yields CDR1 DFQATT and CDR2 SNEGSKA (reference sequence). This CDR3 spans 13 amino acids. Trimming removed 3 bases from V and 1 base from J, with 8 bases in between. The CDR3 coding sequence is TGCAGTGCTAGTGAAGGTGGCACAGATACGCAGTATTTT. This gives the protein CSASEGGTDTQYF.

This clonotype has ten or more counts. The gene calls are TRBV29-1 and TRBJ2-1, with D perhaps matching TRBD1 (5 bases). With 5 bases removed from V and 9 bases from J, the gap between germline ends came to 17 bases. The CDR3 contains 13 residues. Germline V gene lookup returns CDR1 SQVTM and CDR2 ANQGSEA. The CDR3: CSVQGREFLEQFF. The CDR3 DNA follows: TGCAGCGTTCAGGGCAGGGAATTTCTTGAGCAGTTCTTC.

This clonotype has ten or more counts. J is TRBJ2-1 and V is TRBV4-3; 7 nucleotides align to TRBD2. The CDR3 covers 16 residues. CDR1 LGHNA and CDR2 YSLEER come from the germline V gene. V was pared by 0 bases and J by 2 bases, with 4 bases of the junction left unmatched. For the CDR3, the DNA is TGCGCCAGCAGCCAAGATAACCTAGCGGCCTACAATGAGCAGTTCTTC. This encodes CASSQDNLAAYNEQFF.

The sample holds a few counts of this clonotype. This chain joins TRBV29-1 and TRBJ2-7; either TRBD1 or TRBD2 may supply D (6 bases each). The germline V and J ends were trimmed by 1 base and 6 bases, with 10 bases remaining between them. In germline, CDR1 is SQVTM, CDR2 ANQGSEA. The CDR3 is 12 residues long. CDR3 nucleotide sequence: TGCAGCGTTGAAGTCGGGGGCAGCGAGCAGTACTTC. Amino acid sequence: CSVEVGGSEQYF.

V usage is TRBV13 and J usage is TRBJ2-6; D is perhaps TRBD1 (5 bases). The CDR3 totals 14 residues. Trimming took off 1 base at V and 10 bases at J, with 11 bases between the two ends. Germline-derived CDR1 and CDR2 are PRHDT and FYEKMQ (reference sequence). The CDR3 protein is CASSLAGPFNVLTF. CDR3 bases: TGTGCCAGCAGCTTAGCAGGGCCCTTTAACGTCCTGACTTTC.

This clonotype was counted at least ten times. The chain employs TRBV12-3 or TRBV12-4 and TRBJ2-1; 8 nucleotides line up with TRBD1. This CDR3 has 13 amino acids. Trimming cost V 5 bases and J 6 bases; bases outside gene matches: 3. The CDR3 DNA reads as TGTGCCAGCAGTGGACAGGGTCTCAATGAGCAGTTCTTC. This gives the protein CASSGQGLNEQFF.

This clonotype appeared a few times. This chain links TRBV12-3 or TRBV12-4 with TRBJ2-7, with D hard to call. The CDR3 is made up of 12 amino acids. Trimming took off 5 bases at V and 6 bases at J, with 11 bases between the two ends. This CDR3 is CASSPGSPEQYF. CDR3 sequence (DNA): TGTGCCAGCAGTCCAGGTTCTCCCGAGCAGTACTTC.

This clonotype has a handful of counts. The chain combines TRBV5-6 with TRBJ1-2; D gene uncertain. V was pared by 3 bases and J by 2 bases, with 14 bases between. Looked up from germline, CDR1 is SGHDT and CDR2 is YYEEEE. This CDR3 has 15 amino acids. This CDR3 is CASSYPGSYNYGYTF. DNA for the CDR3: TGTGCCAGCAGCTACCCTGGAAGCTACAACTATGGCTACACCTTC.

This clonotype appeared a few times. This chain joins TRBV7-3 and TRBJ1-1, with TRBD1 as a possible D gene (5 bases). The V end lost 3 bases, the J end lost 6 bases, and 14 bases lay between the germline ends. CDR1 is SGHTA, CDR2 FQGTGA, per germline. The CDR3 has 14 residues. Here the CDR3 DNA reads TGTGCCAGCAGCTTGGGGCTTGGAGGAGCTGAAGCTTTCTTT. This encodes CASSLGLGGAEAFF. Variable domain in full (rest from reference TRBV7-3 and TRBJ1-1): GAGVSQTPSNKVTEKGKYVELRCDPISGHTALYWYRQSLGQGPEFLIYFQGTGAADDSGLPNDRFFAVRPEGSVSTLKIQRTERGDSAVYLCASSLGLGGAEAFFGQGTRLTVV.

This clonotype has more than one count but fewer than ten. The gene calls are TRBV3-1 and TRBJ2-1; D might be TRBD1 or TRBD2, each matching 5 bases. Trimming cost V 4 bases and J 6 bases, with 16 bases left between them. The CDR3 spans 15 residues. Per the germline V gene, CDR1 is LGHDT and CDR2 is YNNKEL (reference sequence). This CDR3 reads CASSLTGTGRNEQFF. CDR3 coding DNA: TGTGCCAGCAGCCTCACCGGGACGGGCCGCAATGAGCAGTTCTTC.

This clonotype was seen a few times. The rearrangement joins TRBV5-1 to TRBJ1-6; TRBD1 agrees at 7 bases. The CDR3 sequence is 14 residues long. The V segment lost 7 bases and the J segment 7 bases; nucleotides outside the gene matches: 8. Germline V gene sequence: CDR1 SGHRS, CDR2 YFSETQ. The chain's CDR3 is CASQAPGGNSPLHF. CDR3 DNA sequence: TGCGCCAGCCAGGCCCCAGGGGGAAATTCACCCCTCCACTTT.

This clonotype was seen only once. This chain uses TRBV5-1 with TRBJ2-3; no firm D call. In germline, CDR1 is SGHRS, CDR2 YFSETQ. CDR3 length: 15 residues. Trimming took 1 base from V and 9 from J, leaving 18 bases between them. CDR3 in DNA: TGCGCCAGCAGCTTGTATGACACTCCTCCCAAGACGCAGTATTTT. Residues: CASSLYDTPPKTQYF.

This clonotype was observed a few times. The V and J genes are TRBV20-1 and TRBJ2-7; D may be TRBD1 or TRBD2 (5 bases each). Germline V gene sequence: CDR1 DFQATT, CDR2 SNEGSKA (reference sequence). V gave up 3 bases and J gave up 4 bases, with 16 bases separating them. This CDR3 is built from 14 residues. CDR3 nucleotides: TGCAGTGCTAGGGGGAAGTGGGGGTCGTACGAGCAGTACTTC. Its protein product is CSARGKWGSYEQYF.

This chain joins TRBV20-1 and TRBJ2-7; D possibly matches TRBD1 or TRBD2 (5 bases each). V lost 1 base and J 0 bases, leaving 16 bases between the germline ends. The CDR3 loop spans 16 amino acids. The V gene's germline CDR1 is DFQATT and CDR2 SNEGSKA (reference sequence). This chain's CDR3 is CSARVGGRESSYEQYF. The CDR3 nucleotides read TGCAGTGCTAGAGTAGGTGGCAGGGAGAGCTCCTACGAGCAGTACTTC.

The rearrangement uses TRBV5-1 and TRBJ2-2, with D unclear. Germline lookup yields CDR1 SGHRS and CDR2 YFSETQ. V was cut by 5 bases and J by 3 bases, with 11 bases left in between. This CDR3 is 14 amino acids long. The CDR3 is CASSQLSDTGELFF. The CDR3 DNA follows: TGCGCCAGCAGTCAACTCTCTGACACCGGGGAGCTGTTTTTT.

This chain uses TRBV12-3 or TRBV12-4 with TRBJ1-6; tentative D call: TRBD1 (6 bases). The CDR3 spans 14 residues. V gave up 5 bases and J gave up 10 bases, with 15 bases separating them. The chain's CDR3 is CASSGAGAGSPLHF. Written as DNA, the CDR3 is TGTGCCAGCAGTGGGGCAGGGGCAGGGTCACCCCTCCACTTT.

The genes are TRBV10-1 and TRBJ2-2, with D maybe TRBD1 (5 bases). The CDR3 runs to 14 residues. V lost 6 bases and J lost 2, with 10 bases in between. Germline CDR1 and CDR2: WNHNN and SYGVQD (reference sequence). CDR3 loop: CASRSRENTGELFF. The CDR3 DNA is TGCGCCAGCAGGAGCAGGGAAAACACCGGGGAGCTGTTTTTT.

Details on this clonotype: Possible read error: a much larger clone is one base away. The V gene is TRBV29-1, the J gene TRBJ2-1, with TRBD1 as a possible D gene (5 bases). This CDR3 is built from 12 residues. Germline V gene sequence: CDR1 SQVTM, CDR2 ANQGSEA. The CDR3 spells CSVIRGRDDQFF. The CDR3 DNA sequence: TGCAGCGTTATAAGGGGAAGGGATGACCAGTTCTTC.

This clonotype was observed many times. The V call is TRBV6-5, the J call TRBJ2-3; D call uncertain. V was pared by 2 bases and J by 0 bases, with 6 bases between. This CDR3 comprises 14 residues. Germline CDR1 and CDR2: MNHEY and SVGAGI. The CDR3 reads CASSYRRSTDTQYF. The DNA of the CDR3 is TGTGCCAGCAGTTACCGGCGGAGCACAGATACGCAGTATTTT.